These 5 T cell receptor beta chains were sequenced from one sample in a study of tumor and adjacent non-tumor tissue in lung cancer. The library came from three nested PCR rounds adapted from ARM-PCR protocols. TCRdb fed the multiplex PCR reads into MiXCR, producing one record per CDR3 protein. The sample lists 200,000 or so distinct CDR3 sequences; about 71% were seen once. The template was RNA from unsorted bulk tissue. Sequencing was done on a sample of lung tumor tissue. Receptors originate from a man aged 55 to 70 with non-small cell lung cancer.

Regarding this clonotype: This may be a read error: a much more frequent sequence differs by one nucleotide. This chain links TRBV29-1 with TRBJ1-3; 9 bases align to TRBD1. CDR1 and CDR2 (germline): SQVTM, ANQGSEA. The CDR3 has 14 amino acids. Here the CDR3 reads CNAAGQGFGNTIYF. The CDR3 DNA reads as TGCAACGCCGCCGGACAGGGGTTTGGAAACACCATATATTTT.

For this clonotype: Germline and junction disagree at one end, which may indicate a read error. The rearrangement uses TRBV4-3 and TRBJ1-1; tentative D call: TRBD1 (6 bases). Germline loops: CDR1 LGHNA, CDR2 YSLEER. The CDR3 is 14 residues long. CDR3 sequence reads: CVSSLRGGNTDAFF. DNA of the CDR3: TGCGTCAGCAGCCTGAGGGGGGGGAACACTGATGCTTTCTTT.

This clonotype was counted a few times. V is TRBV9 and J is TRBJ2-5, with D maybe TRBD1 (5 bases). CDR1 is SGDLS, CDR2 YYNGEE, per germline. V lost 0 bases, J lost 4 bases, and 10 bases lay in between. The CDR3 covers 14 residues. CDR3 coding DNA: TGTGCCAGCAGCGTAGGATTTAGGGGAGAGACCCAGTACTTC. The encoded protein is CASSVGFRGETQYF.

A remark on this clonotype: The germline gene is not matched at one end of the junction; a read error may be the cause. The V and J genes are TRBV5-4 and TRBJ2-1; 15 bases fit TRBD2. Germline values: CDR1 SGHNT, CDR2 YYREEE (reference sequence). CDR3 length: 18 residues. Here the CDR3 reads CASSLTGTSGRIHDEQFF. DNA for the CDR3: TGTGCCAGCAGCTTAACTGGGACTAGCGGGAGGATTCACGATGAGCAATTCTTC.

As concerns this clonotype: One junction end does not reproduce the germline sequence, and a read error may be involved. The DNA of the CDR3 is TGCGCCAGCAGCCAAGAGCAACCGACGGATCGCTACACCTTC. Protein product: CASSQEQPTDRYTF. The genes are TRBV4-2 and TRBJ1-2, with D unresolved. The germline V gene has CDR1 LGHNA and CDR2 YNFKEQ. The CDR3 is made up of 14 amino acids.